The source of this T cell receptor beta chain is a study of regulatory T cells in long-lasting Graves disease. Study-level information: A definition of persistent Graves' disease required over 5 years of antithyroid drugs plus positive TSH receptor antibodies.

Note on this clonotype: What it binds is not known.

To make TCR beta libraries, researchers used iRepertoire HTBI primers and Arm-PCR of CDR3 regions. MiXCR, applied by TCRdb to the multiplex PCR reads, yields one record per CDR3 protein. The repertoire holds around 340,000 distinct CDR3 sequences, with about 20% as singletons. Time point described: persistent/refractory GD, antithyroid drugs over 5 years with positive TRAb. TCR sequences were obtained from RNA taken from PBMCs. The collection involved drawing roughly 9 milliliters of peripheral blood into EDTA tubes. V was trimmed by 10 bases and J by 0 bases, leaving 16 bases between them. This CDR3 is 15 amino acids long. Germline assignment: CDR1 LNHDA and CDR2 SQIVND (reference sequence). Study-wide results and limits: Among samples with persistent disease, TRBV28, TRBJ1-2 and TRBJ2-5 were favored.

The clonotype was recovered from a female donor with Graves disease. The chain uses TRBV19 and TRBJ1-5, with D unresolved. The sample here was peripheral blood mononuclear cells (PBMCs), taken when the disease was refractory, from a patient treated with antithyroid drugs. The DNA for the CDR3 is TGTGCCACCAAAAAAGGGATTTATAGCAATCAGCCCCAGCATTTT. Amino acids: CATKKGIYSNQPQHF.